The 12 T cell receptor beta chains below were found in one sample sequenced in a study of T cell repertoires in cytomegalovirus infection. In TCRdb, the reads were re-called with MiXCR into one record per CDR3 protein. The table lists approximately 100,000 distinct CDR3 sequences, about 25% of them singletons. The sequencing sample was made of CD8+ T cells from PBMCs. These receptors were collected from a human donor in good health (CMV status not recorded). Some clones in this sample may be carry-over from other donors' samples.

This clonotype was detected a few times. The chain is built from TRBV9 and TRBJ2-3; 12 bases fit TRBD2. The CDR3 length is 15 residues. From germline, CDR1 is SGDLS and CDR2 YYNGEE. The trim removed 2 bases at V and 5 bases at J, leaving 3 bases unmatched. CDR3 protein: CASSVTSGSRDTQYF. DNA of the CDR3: TGTGCCAGCAGCGTGACTAGCGGGAGTCGAGATACGCAGTATTTT.

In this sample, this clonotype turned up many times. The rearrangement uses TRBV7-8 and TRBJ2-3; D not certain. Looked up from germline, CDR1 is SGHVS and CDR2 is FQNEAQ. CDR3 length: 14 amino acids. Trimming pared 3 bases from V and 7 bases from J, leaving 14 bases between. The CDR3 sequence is CASSLAPFVNTQYF. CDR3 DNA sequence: TGTGCCAGCAGCTTGGCCCCTTTCGTGAATACGCAGTATTTT.

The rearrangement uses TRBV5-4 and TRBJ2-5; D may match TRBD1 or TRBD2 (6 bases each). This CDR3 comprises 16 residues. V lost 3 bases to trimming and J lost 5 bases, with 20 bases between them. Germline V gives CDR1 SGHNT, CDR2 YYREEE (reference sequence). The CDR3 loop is CASSYRDLGGLETQYF. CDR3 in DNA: TGTGCCAGCAGCTATAGGGATCTTGGGGGGCTGGAGACCCAGTACTTC.

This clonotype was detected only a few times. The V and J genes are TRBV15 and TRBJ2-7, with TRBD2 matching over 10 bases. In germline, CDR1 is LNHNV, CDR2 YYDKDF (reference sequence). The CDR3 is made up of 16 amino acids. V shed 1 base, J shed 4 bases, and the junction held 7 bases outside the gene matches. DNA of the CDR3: TGTGCCACCAGCAGAGTTCCTAGCGGGGGAAATTACGAGCAGTACTTC. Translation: CATSRVPSGGNYEQYF.

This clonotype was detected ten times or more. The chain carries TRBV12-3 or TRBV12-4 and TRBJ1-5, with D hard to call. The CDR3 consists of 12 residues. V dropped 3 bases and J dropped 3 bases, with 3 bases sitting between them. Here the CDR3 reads CASSLDNQPQHF. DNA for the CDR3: TGTGCCAGCAGTTTGGACAATCAGCCCCAGCATTTT.

The CDR3 sequence: CASSYEAFPYEQYF. CDR3 DNA sequence: TGTGCCAGCAGTTACGAGGCGTTTCCCTACGAGCAGTACTTC. The chain has TRBV6-2 or TRBV6-3 and TRBJ2-7; no firm D call. V lost 2 bases, J lost 2 bases, and 10 bases lay in between. The CDR3 covers 14 residues. CDR1 is MNHEY, CDR2 SVGEGT, per germline.

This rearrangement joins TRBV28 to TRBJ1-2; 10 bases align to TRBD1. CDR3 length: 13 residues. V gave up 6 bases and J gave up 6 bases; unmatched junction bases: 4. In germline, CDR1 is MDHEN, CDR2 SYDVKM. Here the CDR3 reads CASRTGGWDGYTF. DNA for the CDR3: TGTGCCAGCAGGACAGGGGGCTGGGATGGCTACACCTTC.

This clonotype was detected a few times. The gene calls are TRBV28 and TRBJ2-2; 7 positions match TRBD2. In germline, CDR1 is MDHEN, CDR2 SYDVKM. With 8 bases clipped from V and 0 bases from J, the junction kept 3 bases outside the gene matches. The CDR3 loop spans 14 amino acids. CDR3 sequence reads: CASERGANTGELFF. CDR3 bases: TGTGCCAGCGAACGGGGGGCGAACACCGGGGAGCTGTTTTTT.

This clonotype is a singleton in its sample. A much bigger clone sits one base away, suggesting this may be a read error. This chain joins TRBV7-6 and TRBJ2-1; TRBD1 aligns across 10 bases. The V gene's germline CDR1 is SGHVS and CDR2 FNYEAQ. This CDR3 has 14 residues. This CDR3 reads CVSSQRTGGDEQFF. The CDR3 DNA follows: TGTGTCAGCAGCCAAAGGACAGGGGGTGATGAGCAGTTCTTC.

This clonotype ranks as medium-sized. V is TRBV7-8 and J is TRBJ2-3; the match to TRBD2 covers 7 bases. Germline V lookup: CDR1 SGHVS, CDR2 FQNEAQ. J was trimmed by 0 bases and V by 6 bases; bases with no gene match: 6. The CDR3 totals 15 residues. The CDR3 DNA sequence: TGTGCCAGCAGTCCTAGCGGATCAAGCACAGATACGCAGTATTTT. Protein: CASSPSGSSTDTQYF.

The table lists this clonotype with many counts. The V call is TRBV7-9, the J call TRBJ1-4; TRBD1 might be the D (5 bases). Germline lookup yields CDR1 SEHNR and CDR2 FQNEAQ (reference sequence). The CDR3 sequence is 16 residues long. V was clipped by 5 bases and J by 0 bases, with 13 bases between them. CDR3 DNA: TGTGCCAGCAGCCTTAGACAGACCGCAACTAATGAAAAACTGTTTTTT. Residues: CASSLRQTATNEKLFF.

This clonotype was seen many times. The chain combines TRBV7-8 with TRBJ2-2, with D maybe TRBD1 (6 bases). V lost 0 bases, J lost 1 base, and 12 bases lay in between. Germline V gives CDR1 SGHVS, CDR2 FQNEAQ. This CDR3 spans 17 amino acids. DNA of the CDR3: TGTGCCAGCAGCTTAGCGGCCCGGACAGTGAACACCGGGGAGCTGTTTTTT. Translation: CASSLAARTVNTGELFF.